Following are 9 T cell receptor beta chains from one sample sequenced in a study of blood T cells in healthy people across ages. Sample-barcoded 5' priming and a J-beta primer mix drove a second PCR of roughly 7 to 11 cycles. TCRdb reprocessed the 5' RACE reads with MiXCR, giving one entry per CDR3 protein. The table includes roughly 1,500,000 distinct CDR3 sequences, around 36% detected once. Sequenced: blood. These TCRs come from a woman aged 25 to 45 in good health.

This chain joins TRBV20-1 and TRBJ2-1, with 8 positions matching TRBD2. Germline values: CDR1 DFQATT, CDR2 SNEGSKA (reference sequence). This CDR3 has 19 residues. V lost 0 bases, J lost 7 bases, and 20 bases stayed unmatched. The CDR3 DNA is TGCAGTGCTAGAGATCAGCAGCGGGAGAACGTCTGGAGGGGTAATGAGCAGTTCTTC. Translated: CSARDQQRENVWRGNEQFF.

The V and J genes are TRBV2 and TRBJ2-6, with D hard to call. Germline assignment: CDR1 SNHLY and CDR2 FYNNEI. V was trimmed by 8 bases and J by 1 base, leaving 15 bases between them. This CDR3 has 16 residues. This chain's CDR3 is CASLGGQGSGANVLTF. CDR3 coding DNA: TGTGCCAGCCTCGGCGGCCAAGGGTCTGGGGCCAACGTCCTGACTTTC.

This clonotype is a singleton in its sample. This rearrangement joins TRBV15 to TRBJ2-3; D remains ambiguous. The CDR3 spans 15 residues. Trimming left V 0 bases short and J 4 bases short, with 11 bases between. The germline V gene encodes CDR1 LNHNV and CDR2 YYDKDF (reference sequence). The CDR3 region has the DNA TGTGCCACCAGCAGAGATATAAGCTTGGCAGATACGCAGTATTTT. Translation: CATSRDISLADTQYF.

The sample holds a few counts of this clonotype. The V gene is TRBV10-2, the J gene TRBJ2-5; D unclear. Trimming took 9 bases from V and 4 from J, leaving 12 bases between them. The CDR3 spans 12 residues. In germline, CDR1 is WSHSY, CDR2 SAAADI. The CDR3 nucleotides read TGCGCCAGGCCCTTAAAAGGAGAGACCCAGTACTTC. It encodes CARPLKGETQYF.

This clonotype was detected many times. For the CDR3, the DNA is TGCGCCAGCAGCCATACAGGGGGCCGTATCTCTGGGGCCAACGTCCTGACTTTC. As protein: CASSHTGGRISGANVLTF. The rearrangement links TRBV4-1 to TRBJ2-6; 9 nucleotides align to TRBD1. CDR1 and CDR2 from the germline V gene are MGHRA and YSYEKL. The CDR3 has 18 amino acids. V lost 3 bases to trimming and J lost 0 bases; unmatched junction nucleotides: 6.

J is TRBJ2-7 and V is TRBV21-1; TRBD1 reflects the table's D call only, with no check against the DNA. TRBV21-1 is a pseudogene. This CDR3 region has 16 residues. CDR3 sequence reads: CASTTLRWGRSYGQYF. CDR3 DNA sequence: TGTGCCAGCACCACACTACGTTGGGGCCGCTCCTACGGGCAGTACTTC.

This clonotype came up many times. The chain combines TRBV4-1 with TRBJ2-1, with unresolved D. The CDR3 has 15 residues. V lost 0 bases to trimming and J lost 0 bases, with 6 bases between them. In germline, CDR1 is MGHRA, CDR2 YSYEKL. CDR3 sequence: CASSQDRYSYNEQFF. The CDR3 DNA reads as TGCGCCAGCAGCCAAGATAGGTACTCCTACAATGAGCAGTTCTTC.

This clonotype was recorded only once. V usage is TRBV7-7 and J usage is TRBJ2-5; weak D call: TRBD2 (6 bases). The CDR3 consists of 16 residues. Germline V gives CDR1 SSHAT, CDR2 FNYEAQ (reference sequence). V gave up 5 bases and J gave up 4 bases, with 20 bases separating them. This chain's CDR3 is CASSHQGRGGLETQYF. The CDR3 nucleotides are TGTGCCAGCAGCCATCAGGGACGGGGAGGTTTAGAGACCCAGTACTTC.

This clonotype came up a few times. The V call is TRBV20-1, the J call TRBJ2-5; TRBD2 agrees at 9 bases. The J call is uncertain, as TRBJ2-7 better fits the DNA end. The CDR3 runs 15 residues. Germline-derived CDR1 and CDR2 are DFQATT and SNEGSKA (reference sequence). The CDR3 nucleotides read TGCAGTGCTCCAGCCGGGGCTAGCGGGACCTGCGAGCAGTACTTC. Translating gives CSAPAGASGTCEQYF.